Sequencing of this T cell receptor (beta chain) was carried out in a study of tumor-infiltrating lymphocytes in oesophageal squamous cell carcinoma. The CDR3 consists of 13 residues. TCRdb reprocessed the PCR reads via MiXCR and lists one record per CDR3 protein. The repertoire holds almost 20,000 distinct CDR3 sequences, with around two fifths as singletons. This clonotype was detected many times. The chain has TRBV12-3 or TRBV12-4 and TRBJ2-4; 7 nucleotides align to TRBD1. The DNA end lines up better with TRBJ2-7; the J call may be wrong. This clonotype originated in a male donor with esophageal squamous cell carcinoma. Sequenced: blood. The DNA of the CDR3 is TGTGCCAGCGGACTGACAGGGACATACGAGCAGTACTTC. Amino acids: CASGLTGTYEQYF.